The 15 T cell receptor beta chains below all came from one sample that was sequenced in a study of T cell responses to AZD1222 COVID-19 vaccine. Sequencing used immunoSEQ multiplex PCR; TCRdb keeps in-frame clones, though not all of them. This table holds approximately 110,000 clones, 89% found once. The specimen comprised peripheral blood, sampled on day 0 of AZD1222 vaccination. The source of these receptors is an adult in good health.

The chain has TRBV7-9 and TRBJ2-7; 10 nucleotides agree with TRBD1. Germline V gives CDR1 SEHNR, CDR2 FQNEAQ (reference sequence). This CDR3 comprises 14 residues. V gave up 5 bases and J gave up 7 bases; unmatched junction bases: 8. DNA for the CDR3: TGTGCCAGCAGCCCCCGACAGGGGGCTGGGGAGCAGTACTTC. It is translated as CASSPRQGAGEQYF. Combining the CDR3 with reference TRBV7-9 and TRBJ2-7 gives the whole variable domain DTGVSQNPRHKITKRGQNVTFRCDPISEHNRLYWYRQTLGQGPEFLTYFQNEAQLEKSRLLSDRFSAERPKGSFSTLEIQRTEQGDSAMYLCASSPRQGAGEQYFGPGTRLTVT.

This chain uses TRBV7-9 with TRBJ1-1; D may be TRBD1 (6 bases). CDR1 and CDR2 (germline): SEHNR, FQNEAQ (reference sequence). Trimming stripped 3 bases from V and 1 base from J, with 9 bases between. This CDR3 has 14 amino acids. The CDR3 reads CASSFGQQNTEAFF. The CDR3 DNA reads TGTGCCAGCAGCTTCGGACAGCAGAACACTGAAGCTTTCTTT.

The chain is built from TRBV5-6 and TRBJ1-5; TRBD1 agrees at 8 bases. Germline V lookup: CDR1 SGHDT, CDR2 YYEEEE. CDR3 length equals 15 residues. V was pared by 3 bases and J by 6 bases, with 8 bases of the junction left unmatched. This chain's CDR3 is CASSSGQGFGQPQHF. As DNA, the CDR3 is TGTGCCAGCAGCTCCGGACAGGGATTCGGTCAGCCCCAGCATTTT.

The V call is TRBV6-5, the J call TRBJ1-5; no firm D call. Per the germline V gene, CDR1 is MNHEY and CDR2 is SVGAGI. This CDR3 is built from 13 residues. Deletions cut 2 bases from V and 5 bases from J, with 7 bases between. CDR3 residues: CASSYDPYQPQHF. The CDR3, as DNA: TGTGCCAGCAGTTACGACCCTTATCAGCCCCAGCATTTT.

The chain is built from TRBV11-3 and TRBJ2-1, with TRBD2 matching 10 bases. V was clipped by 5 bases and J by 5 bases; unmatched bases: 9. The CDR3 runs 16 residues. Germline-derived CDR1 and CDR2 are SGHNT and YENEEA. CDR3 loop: CASSPGGLAGDNEQFF. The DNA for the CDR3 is TGTGCCAGCAGCCCTGGGGGGCTAGCGGGAGACAATGAGCAGTTCTTC.

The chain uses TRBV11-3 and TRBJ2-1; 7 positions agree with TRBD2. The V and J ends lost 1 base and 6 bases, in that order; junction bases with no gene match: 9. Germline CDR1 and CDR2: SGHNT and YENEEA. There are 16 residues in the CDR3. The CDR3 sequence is CASSLGAGDSANEQFF. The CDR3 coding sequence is TGTGCCAGCAGCTTAGGTGCGGGAGACTCGGCCAATGAGCAGTTCTTC.

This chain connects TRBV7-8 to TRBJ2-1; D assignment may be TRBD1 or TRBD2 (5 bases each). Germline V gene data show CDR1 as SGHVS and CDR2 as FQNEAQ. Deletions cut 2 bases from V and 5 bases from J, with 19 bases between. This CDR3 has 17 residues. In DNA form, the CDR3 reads TGTGCCAGCAGCTTATTGGATTTGGGACGAACTGACAATGAGCAGTTCTTC. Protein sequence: CASSLLDLGRTDNEQFF.

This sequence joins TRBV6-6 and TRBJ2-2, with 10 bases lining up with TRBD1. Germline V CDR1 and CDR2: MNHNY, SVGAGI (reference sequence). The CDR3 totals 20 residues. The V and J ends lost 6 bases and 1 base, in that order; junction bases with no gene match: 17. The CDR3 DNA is TGTGCCAGCAGCTACCTCCGGGACAGGGGTCAAGAAAAGAACACCGGGGAGCTGTTTTTT. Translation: CASSYLRDRGQEKNTGELFF.

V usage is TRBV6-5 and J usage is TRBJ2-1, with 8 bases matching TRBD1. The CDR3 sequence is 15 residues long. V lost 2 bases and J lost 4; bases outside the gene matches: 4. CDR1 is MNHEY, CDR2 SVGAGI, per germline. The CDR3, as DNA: TGTGCCAGCAGTTACGTGGACAGGGAATACAATGAGCAGTTCTTC. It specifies CASSYVDREYNEQFF.

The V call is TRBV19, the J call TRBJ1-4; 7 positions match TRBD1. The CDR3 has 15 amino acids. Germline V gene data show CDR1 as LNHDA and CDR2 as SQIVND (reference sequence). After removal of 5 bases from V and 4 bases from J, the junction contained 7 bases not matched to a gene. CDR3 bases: TGTGCCAGTAGTGGAGACAGGGCCCTTAATGAAAAACTGTTTTTT. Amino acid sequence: CASSGDRALNEKLFF.

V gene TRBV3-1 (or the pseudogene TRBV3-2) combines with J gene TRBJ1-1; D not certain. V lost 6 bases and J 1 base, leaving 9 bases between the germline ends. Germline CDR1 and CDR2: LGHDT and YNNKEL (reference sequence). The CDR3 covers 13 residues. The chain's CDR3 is CASSPGRNTEAFF. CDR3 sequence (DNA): TGTGCCAGCAGTCCTGGGCGGAACACTGAAGCTTTCTTT.

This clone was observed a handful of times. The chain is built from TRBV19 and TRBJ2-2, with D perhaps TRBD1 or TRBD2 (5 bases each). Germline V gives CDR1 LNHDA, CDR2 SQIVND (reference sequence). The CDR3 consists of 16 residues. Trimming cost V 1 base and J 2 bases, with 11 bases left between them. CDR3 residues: CASSIGGTDNTGELFF. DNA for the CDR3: TGTGCCAGTAGTATAGGAGGGACGGATAACACCGGGGAGCTGTTTTTT. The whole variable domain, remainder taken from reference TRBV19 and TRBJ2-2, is DGGITQSPKYLFRKEGQNVTLSCEQNLNHDAMYWYRQDPGQGLRLIYYSQIVNDFQKGDIAEGYSVSREKKESFPLTVTSAQKNPTAFYLCASSIGGTDNTGELFFGEGSRLTVL.

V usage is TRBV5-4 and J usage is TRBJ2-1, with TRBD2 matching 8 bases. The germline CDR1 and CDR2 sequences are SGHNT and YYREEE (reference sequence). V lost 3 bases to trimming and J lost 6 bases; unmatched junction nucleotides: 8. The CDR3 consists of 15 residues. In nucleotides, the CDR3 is TGTGCCAGCAGCTCGGGACTAGTCGGCGCCAATGAGCAGTTCTTC. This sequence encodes CASSSGLVGANEQFF.

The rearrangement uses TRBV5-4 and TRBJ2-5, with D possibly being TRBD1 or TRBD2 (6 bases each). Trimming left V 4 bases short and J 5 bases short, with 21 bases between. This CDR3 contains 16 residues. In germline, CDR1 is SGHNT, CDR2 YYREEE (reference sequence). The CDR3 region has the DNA TGTGCCAGCAGCCTAGGGGGACTCTCCTCGGGGGAGACCCAGTACTTC. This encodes CASSLGGLSSGETQYF.

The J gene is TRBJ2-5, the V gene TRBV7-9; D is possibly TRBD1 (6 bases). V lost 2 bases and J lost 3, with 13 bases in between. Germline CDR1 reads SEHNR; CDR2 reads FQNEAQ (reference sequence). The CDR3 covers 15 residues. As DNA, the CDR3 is TGTGCCAGCAGCTTAAGCTGGCCAGGGGAAGAGACCCAGTACTTC. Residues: CASSLSWPGEETQYF. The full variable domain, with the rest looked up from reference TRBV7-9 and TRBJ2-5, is DTGVSQNPRHKITKRGQNVTFRCDPISEHNRLYWYRQTLGQGPEFLTYFQNEAQLEKSRLLSDRFSAERPKGSFSTLEIQRTEQGDSAMYLCASSLSWPGEETQYFGPGTRLLVL.